The rows below give T cell receptor beta chains drawn from one sample of a study of somatic mutations in cytotoxic T cells in rheumatoid arthritis. Measured with immunoSEQ multiplex PCR; TCRdb has only the in-frame clones, and not every one. This table has around 20,000 clones, over 80% appearing once. What was sequenced was CD8+ T cells sorted from blood. The origin of the receptors is a man younger than 35 with rheumatoid arthritis. CDR3s include the opening cysteine and the closing phenylalanine or tryptophan. D genes are given only for firm matches. Expanded clones are given a class, and other clones once, few, many or no size at all.

>TRBJ2-1|-|TRBV2|-
CASSEEGGEARSEQFF
TGTGCCAGCAGTGAAGAAGGGGGGGAAGCGAGAAGTGAGCAGTTCTTC
>TRBJ2-1|-|TRBV4-1|-
CASSDGQSRPNEQFF
TGCGCCAGCAGTGATGGACAAAGTCGGCCGAATGAGCAGTTCTTC
>TRBJ2-7|-|TRBV20-1|-
CSARAYEQYF
TGCAGTGCTAGGGCCTACGAGCAGTACTTC
>TRBJ2-1|TRBD1|TRBV5-5|-
CASSPWTGSNEQFF
TGTGCCAGCAGCCCCTGGACAGGGTCGAATGAGCAGTTCTTC
>TRBJ2-5|-|TRBV10-1|-
CASSKRTGGQETQYF
TGCGCCAGCAGTAAACGGACCGGGGGCCAAGAGACCCAGTACTTC
>TRBJ2-1|-|TRBV19|-
CASSTLSPGGTYNEQFF
TGTGCCAGTAGTACCCTTTCCCCTGGCGGAACCTACAATGAGCAGTTCTTC
>TRBJ1-6|-|TRBV9|-
CASSVERVSDSPLHF
TGTGCCAGCAGCGTAGAGAGGGTTTCGGATTCACCCCTCCACTTT
>TRBJ2-5|TRBD1|TRBV30|-
CAWSVEQGAGETQYF
TGTGCCTGGAGTGTGGAACAGGGGGCTGGAGAGACCCAGTACTTC
>TRBJ2-7|-|TRBV6-6|-
CASTLGDTSYEQYF
TGTGCCAGCACCTTAGGGGATACCTCCTACGAGCAGTACTTC
>TRBJ1-1|-|TRBV4-1|-
CASSRSRRTEAFF
TGCGCCAGCAGCCGCTCGCGCCGGACTGAAGCTTTCTTT
>TRBJ2-2|TRBD1|TRBV7-9|-
CASSKIQGADTGELFF
TGTGCCAGCAGCAAAATACAGGGGGCGGACACCGGGGAGCTGTTTTTT
>TRBJ1-2|TRBD1|TRBV4-1|-
CASKGQGMTGGYTF
TGCGCCAGCAAGGGACAGGGTATGACGGGCGGCTACACCTTC
>TRBJ2-7|TRBD1|TRBV29-1|-
CSVEGQGEFYEQYF
TGCAGCGTTGAGGGACAGGGGGAATTCTACGAGCAGTACTTC
>TRBJ1-4|TRBD1|TRBV27|-
CASSLYRDRNEKLFF
TGTGCCAGCAGTTTATACCGGGACAGGAACGAAAAACTGTTTTTT
>TRBJ2-7|TRBD1|TRBV30|-
CAWSVGAGGLYEQYF
TGTGCCTGGAGTGTAGGGGCAGGGGGCCTCTACGAGCAGTACTTC
>TRBJ1-4|TRBD1|TRBV2|once
CASKEGVGQGVITNEKLFF
TGTGCCAGCAAAGAAGGTGTTGGACAGGGCGTAATAACTAATGAAAAACTGTTTTTT
>TRBJ1-2|-|TRBV6-1|-
CASSGYRVKGYGYTF
TGTGCCAGCAGTGGTTACAGGGTGAAGGGCTATGGCTACACCTTC
>TRBJ2-7|-|TRBV20-1|-
CSAKTSYEQYF
TGCAGTGCTAAGACATCCTACGAGCAGTACTTC
>TRBJ1-1|-|TRBV28|-
CASSSGWDTEAFF
TGTGCCAGCAGTTCAGGGTGGGACACTGAAGCTTTCTTT
>TRBJ2-7|TRBD2|TRBV15|-
CATSRSWTSPTYEQYF
TGTGCCACCAGCAGATCATGGACTAGCCCTACCTACGAGCAGTACTTC
>TRBJ2-2|-|TRBV5-4|-
CASSPRESTNGELFF
TGTGCCAGCAGCCCCCGGGAAAGCACGAACGGGGAGCTGTTTTTT
>TRBJ2-1|TRBD1|TRBV28|once
CASSFGDRVGNEQFF
TGTGCCAGCAGTTTTGGAGACAGGGTCGGCAATGAGCAGTTCTTC